Listed here are 9 T cell receptor beta chains from one sample, sequenced in a study of identical twins (dated by TCRdb to about 2016). The library came from 5' RACE. The data were produced on an Illumina HiSeq 2000. The public sequencing data were trimmed at Q25 with fastp and processed into clonotypes with MiXCR by TCRdb, which kept only in-frame beta chains. Rows with one shared CDR3 protein collapse into an entry with the most common genes and DNA. The sample records some 96,000 distinct CDR3 sequences, under 7% of which are singletons. In total, the top ten clones hold about 12% of the sample. The sample taken for sequencing was memory T cells sorted from blood. This specimen's cell subset or site label, interpreted: CD45RO+ enriched T cells. The source is a woman aged 50 to 65 in good health.

This clonotype was observed a handful of times. The chain links TRBV29-1 to TRBJ1-2; 12 nucleotides align to TRBD1. The CDR3 contains 13 residues. Germline CDR1 SQVTM, CDR2 ANQGSEA. The trim removed 3 bases at V and 7 bases at J, leaving 3 bases unmatched. In nucleotides, the CDR3 is TGCAGCGTTGATGGGACAGGGGGCTTTGGCTACACCTTC. Translation gives CSVDGTGGFGYTF.

As for this clonotype: A much larger clone is a single base away; this may be a read error. The chain joins TRBV7-9 to TRBJ2-5; 7 bases are a match to TRBD1. The CDR3 spans 14 residues. The germline CDR1 and CDR2 sequences are SEHNR and FQNEAQ (reference sequence). CDR3 loop: CASSHLDREETPYF. The DNA for the CDR3 is TGTGCCAGCAGTCATCTTGACAGGGAAGAGACCCCGTACTTC. Full variable domain (outside the CDR3, taken from reference TRBV7-9 and TRBJ2-5): DTGVSQNPRHKITKRGQNVTFRCDPISEHNRLYWYRQTLGQGPEFLTYFQNEAQLEKSRLLSDRFSAERPKGSFSTLEIQRTEQGDSAMYLCASSHLDREETPYFGPGTRLLVL.

This clonotype occurred many times. The V and J genes are TRBV5-1 and TRBJ1-4; D unresolved. This CDR3 is built from 12 residues. V was pared by 4 bases and J by 1 base, with 2 bases between. CDR1 and CDR2 from the germline V gene are SGHRS and YFSETQ. CDR3 loop: CASSLTNEKLFF. In nucleotides, the CDR3 is TGCGCCAGCAGCCTAACTAATGAAAAACTGTTTTTT.

The CDR3 loop is CASSELANHPGELFF. The CDR3 DNA reads TGTGCCAGCAGTGAACTGGCTAATCACCCCGGGGAGCTGTTTTTT. V usage is TRBV6-1 and J usage is TRBJ2-2; D remains unclear. V lost 2 bases and J lost 6, with 13 bases in between. CDR1 is MNHNS and CDR2 is SASEGT in the germline V gene. The CDR3 length is 15 residues.

This clonotype came up many times. The chain combines TRBV6-6 with TRBJ2-6; no reliable D call. Germline CDR1 MNHNY, CDR2 SVGAGI (reference sequence). V lost 8 bases and J lost 0, with 14 bases in between. This CDR3 is 16 amino acids long. The CDR3 loop is CASGYLTGSGANVLTF. DNA for the CDR3: TGTGCCAGCGGCTATCTGACCGGCTCTGGGGCCAACGTCCTGACTTTC.

This clonotype was detected ten times or more. The rearrangement uses TRBV6-1 and TRBJ2-3; 8 bases match TRBD2. Trimming took 6 bases from V and 2 from J; bases not matched to a gene: 10. Per germline, CDR1 MNHNS and CDR2 SASEGT. The CDR3 is 16 residues long. CDR3 loop: CASREENGRVTDTQYF. The CDR3 DNA reads TGTGCCAGCAGGGAGGAAAACGGGAGGGTCACAGATACGCAGTATTTT.

As for this clonotype: Because the CDR3's place on the DNA is in doubt, the DNA is left out and the CDR3 is given as listed by TCRdb. The rearrangement uses TRBV6-5 and TRBJ2-4; the table's TRBD1 call for D was not verified on the DNA. From its first to its last residue, the CDR3 has 14 amino acids. Germline V gene lookup returns CDR1 MNHEY and CDR2 SVGAGI. CDR3 sequence reads: CASSTSGQRNIQYF.

This clonotype was recorded many times. This chain joins TRBV27 and TRBJ2-1; D is perhaps TRBD1 (5 bases). This CDR3 contains 13 residues. The germline V and J ends were trimmed by 6 bases and 7 bases, with 13 bases remaining between them. Per the germline V gene, CDR1 is MNHEY and CDR2 is SMNVEV (reference sequence). The CDR3 sequence is CASRPWGSNEQFF. The CDR3 nucleotides are TGTGCCAGCAGGCCTTGGGGCAGTAATGAGCAGTTCTTC.

This clonotype was detected only a few times. The chain uses TRBV30 and TRBJ1-1; no firm D call. Per the germline V gene, CDR1 is GTSNPN and CDR2 is SVGIG (reference sequence). The V gene lost 8 bases and the J gene lost 1 base, with 8 bases spanning the gap. This CDR3 is 11 amino acids long. CDR3: CARKQNTEAFF. CDR3 nucleotides: TGTGCCAGAAAACAGAACACTGAAGCTTTCTTT.